Presented here are 16 T cell receptor beta chains from one specimen sequenced in a study of memory CD4+ T cells and cytomegalovirus serostatus. The sort gate was single viable CD3+CD4+CD8-CD45RO+ cells for memory CD4+ T cells. TCRdb's table, derived via immunoSEQ multiplex PCR, lists solely in-frame clones and lacks some. The data show about 80,000 clones, roughly 80% seen once. Sequencing used memory CD4+ T cells from blood. The receptor source for this set is an adult in good health and CMV-seronegative.

The gene calls are TRBV7-2 and TRBJ2-5, with 8 nucleotides matching TRBD2. This CDR3 comprises 18 residues. Germline lookup yields CDR1 SGHTA and CDR2 FQGNSA. V shed 5 bases and J 5 bases; nucleotides not matched to a gene: 19. CDR3 amino acids: CASSLSIAGTRGRETQYF. The CDR3 bases are TGTGCCAGCAGCCTGAGTATAGCGGGAACCCGGGGAAGGGAGACCCAGTACTTC.

The chain joins TRBV6-4 to TRBJ1-2; 7 bases align to TRBD1. The V gene's germline CDR1 is MRHNA and CDR2 SNTAGT. V shed 5 bases, J shed 6 bases, and the junction held 9 bases outside the gene matches. The CDR3 has 14 residues. Here the CDR3 DNA reads TGTGCCAGCAGTATGGACAGGACATCGGATGGCTACACCTTC. Residues: CASSMDRTSDGYTF.

V gene TRBV7-2 combines with J gene TRBJ2-7, with TRBD1 identical over 9 bases. The germline V gene encodes CDR1 SGHTA and CDR2 FQGNSA. J lost 0 bases, V lost 2 bases, and 2 bases had no gene match. The CDR3 consists of 15 residues. The CDR3, as DNA: TGTGCCAGCAGCTTAAGGGACAGGGTCTCCTACGAGCAGTACTTC. Its translation is CASSLRDRVSYEQYF.

J is TRBJ1-1 and V is TRBV5-1, with 9 nucleotides matching TRBD1. CDR1 and CDR2 (germline): SGHRS, YFSETQ. J was trimmed by 7 bases and V by 4 bases; bases with no gene match: 8. The CDR3 covers 14 residues. The CDR3 loop is CASSRTGDLGEAFF. The CDR3 DNA sequence: TGCGCCAGCAGCAGGACAGGGGACCTGGGTGAAGCTTTCTTT. Full variable domain (missing parts from reference TRBV5-1 and TRBJ1-1): KAGVTQTPRYLIKTRGQQVTLSCSPISGHRSVSWYQQTPGQGLQFLFEYFSETQRNKGNFPGRFSGRQFSNSRSEMNVSTLELGDSALYLCASSRTGDLGEAFFGQGTRLTVV.

The chain is built from TRBV6-1 and TRBJ2-2, with 7 positions matching TRBD1. The CDR3 spans 15 residues. Trimming removed 1 base from V and 3 bases from J; junction bases left unmatched: 2. Germline CDR1 reads MNHNS; CDR2 reads SASEGT. The CDR3 sequence: CASSEGGTDTGELFF. In DNA, the CDR3 is TGTGCCAGCAGTGAAGGGGGGACAGACACCGGGGAGCTGTTTTTT.

This chain's CDR3 is CASSPRETDTQYF. The CDR3 DNA reads as TGTGCCAGCAGCCCCAGGGAAACAGATACGCAGTATTTT. The rearrangement uses TRBV6-5 and TRBJ2-3; possible D gene TRBD1, 5 bases. Germline V gene sequence: CDR1 MNHEY, CDR2 SVGAGI. CDR3 size: 13 residues. Trimming left V 6 bases short and J 3 bases short, with 10 bases between.

This clone was seen a single time. The chain joins TRBV6-5 to TRBJ2-7; TRBD2 matches 14 bases. V gave up 6 bases and J gave up 6 bases; unmatched junction bases: 7. The germline V gene encodes CDR1 MNHEY and CDR2 SVGAGI. This CDR3 comprises 15 residues. The CDR3 DNA reads as TGTGCCAGCAGGCGACTAGCGGGGGGGTTTTCCGAGCAGTACTTC. Residues: CASRRLAGGFSEQYF.

The V gene is TRBV29-1, the J gene TRBJ1-2; D is perhaps TRBD1 (6 bases). This CDR3 comprises 15 residues. Germline values: CDR1 SQVTM, CDR2 ANQGSEA. With 1 base removed from V and 5 bases from J, the gap between germline ends came to 17 bases. CDR3 residues: CSVEGGGRGGYGYTF. The DNA of the CDR3 is TGCAGCGTTGAAGGGGGGGGCAGGGGAGGATATGGCTACACCTTC.

The chain is built from TRBV19 and TRBJ2-6; D perhaps matches TRBD2 (5 bases). Germline CDR1 is LNHDA and CDR2 is SQIVND (reference sequence). Trimming cost V 6 bases and J 7 bases, with 16 bases left between them. The CDR3 runs to 15 residues. CDR3 residues: CASRSEGRGANVLTF. The CDR3 DNA reads as TGTGCCAGTAGAAGTGAGGGTAGAGGAGCCAACGTCCTGACTTTC.

V gene TRBV9 combines with J gene TRBJ1-6; 7 bases are a match to TRBD1. V shed 0 bases and J 7 bases; nucleotides not matched to a gene: 4. Germline assignment: CDR1 SGDLS and CDR2 YYNGEE. The CDR3 is made up of 15 amino acids. The CDR3 is CASSVAGTDNSPLHF. CDR3 bases: TGTGCCAGCAGCGTAGCCGGGACAGACAATTCACCCCTCCACTTT.

CDR3 region: CASRGLADNTDTQYF. The CDR3 coding sequence is TGTGCCAGCAGGGGGCTAGCAGACAACACAGATACGCAGTATTTT. The V gene is TRBV7-8, the J gene TRBJ2-3; the D gene could be TRBD1 or TRBD2 (5 bases each). V gave up 6 bases and J gave up 2 bases, with 15 bases separating them. The CDR3 sequence is 15 residues long. Germline CDR1 and CDR2: SGHVS and FQNEAQ.

The J gene is TRBJ2-7, the V gene TRBV5-1; TRBD2 matches 8 bases. The CDR3 length is 15 residues. The germline CDR1 and CDR2 sequences are SGHRS and YFSETQ. J lost 3 bases, V lost 0 bases, and 5 bases had no gene match. This CDR3 is CASSLAPGGNYEQYF. In nucleotides, the CDR3 is TGCGCCAGCAGCTTGGCCCCGGGGGGGAACTACGAGCAGTACTTC.

This chain uses TRBV14 with TRBJ2-5; perhaps TRBD1 as D (6 bases). This CDR3 comprises 15 residues. V gave up 1 base and J gave up 2 bases, with 11 bases separating them. Germline V gives CDR1 SGHDN, CDR2 FVKESK. The CDR3: CASSQVGTGQETQYF. CDR3 sequence (DNA): TGTGCCAGCAGCCAAGTCGGAACAGGGCAAGAGACCCAGTACTTC.

In this sample, this clone turned up many times. The chain employs TRBV2 and TRBJ1-4; D not certain. This CDR3 contains 16 residues. Germline CDR1 reads SNHLY; CDR2 reads FYNNEI. Trimming left V 6 bases short and J 0 bases short, with 14 bases between. The CDR3 reads CASSARAAATNEKLFF. The CDR3, as DNA: TGTGCCAGCAGCGCACGGGCAGCCGCAACTAATGAAAAACTGTTTTTT.

The chain carries TRBV6-1 and TRBJ2-7; 8 nucleotides line up with TRBD1. This CDR3 has 15 amino acids. Germline CDR1 MNHNS, CDR2 SASEGT. J lost 1 base, V lost 4 bases, and 6 bases had no gene match. CDR3 loop: CASSGVGTGSYEQYF. As DNA, the CDR3 is TGTGCCAGCAGTGGAGTCGGGACAGGATCCTACGAGCAGTACTTC.

J is TRBJ2-3 and V is TRBV7-2; a possible D gene is TRBD2 (7 bases). The length of the CDR3 is 15 residues. Per germline, CDR1 SGHTA and CDR2 FQGNSA. V was shortened by 3 bases and J by 0 bases, with 10 bases between the two germline ends. CDR3 bases: TGTGCCAGCAGCTTCGGGGGGCGGAGCACAGATACGCAGTATTTT. Residues: CASSFGGRSTDTQYF.